This TCR beta chain emerged from a study of blood T cell repertoires in COVID-19. The V end was cut by 3 bases, the J end by 8 bases, with 19 bases between. Germline V CDR1 and CDR2: ENHRY, SYGVKD. The CDR3 covers 16 residues. TCRdb keeps only in-frame clones here, not all; method: immunoSEQ multiplex PCR. The table lists roughly 200,000 clones, 86% of them singletons. Material for sequencing was PBMCs or T cells enriched from blood (not recorded which). The rearrangement joins TRBV10-3 to TRBJ1-4, with unresolved D. The receptor was isolated from a woman aged 50 to 65 in a cohort exposed to, infected with or recovered from COVID-19 (not recorded which). Here the CDR3 DNA reads TGTGCCATCAGTGATGGTAACCCCCAGGCCGGCGAAAAACTGTTTTTT. Its translation is CAISDGNPQAGEKLFF.